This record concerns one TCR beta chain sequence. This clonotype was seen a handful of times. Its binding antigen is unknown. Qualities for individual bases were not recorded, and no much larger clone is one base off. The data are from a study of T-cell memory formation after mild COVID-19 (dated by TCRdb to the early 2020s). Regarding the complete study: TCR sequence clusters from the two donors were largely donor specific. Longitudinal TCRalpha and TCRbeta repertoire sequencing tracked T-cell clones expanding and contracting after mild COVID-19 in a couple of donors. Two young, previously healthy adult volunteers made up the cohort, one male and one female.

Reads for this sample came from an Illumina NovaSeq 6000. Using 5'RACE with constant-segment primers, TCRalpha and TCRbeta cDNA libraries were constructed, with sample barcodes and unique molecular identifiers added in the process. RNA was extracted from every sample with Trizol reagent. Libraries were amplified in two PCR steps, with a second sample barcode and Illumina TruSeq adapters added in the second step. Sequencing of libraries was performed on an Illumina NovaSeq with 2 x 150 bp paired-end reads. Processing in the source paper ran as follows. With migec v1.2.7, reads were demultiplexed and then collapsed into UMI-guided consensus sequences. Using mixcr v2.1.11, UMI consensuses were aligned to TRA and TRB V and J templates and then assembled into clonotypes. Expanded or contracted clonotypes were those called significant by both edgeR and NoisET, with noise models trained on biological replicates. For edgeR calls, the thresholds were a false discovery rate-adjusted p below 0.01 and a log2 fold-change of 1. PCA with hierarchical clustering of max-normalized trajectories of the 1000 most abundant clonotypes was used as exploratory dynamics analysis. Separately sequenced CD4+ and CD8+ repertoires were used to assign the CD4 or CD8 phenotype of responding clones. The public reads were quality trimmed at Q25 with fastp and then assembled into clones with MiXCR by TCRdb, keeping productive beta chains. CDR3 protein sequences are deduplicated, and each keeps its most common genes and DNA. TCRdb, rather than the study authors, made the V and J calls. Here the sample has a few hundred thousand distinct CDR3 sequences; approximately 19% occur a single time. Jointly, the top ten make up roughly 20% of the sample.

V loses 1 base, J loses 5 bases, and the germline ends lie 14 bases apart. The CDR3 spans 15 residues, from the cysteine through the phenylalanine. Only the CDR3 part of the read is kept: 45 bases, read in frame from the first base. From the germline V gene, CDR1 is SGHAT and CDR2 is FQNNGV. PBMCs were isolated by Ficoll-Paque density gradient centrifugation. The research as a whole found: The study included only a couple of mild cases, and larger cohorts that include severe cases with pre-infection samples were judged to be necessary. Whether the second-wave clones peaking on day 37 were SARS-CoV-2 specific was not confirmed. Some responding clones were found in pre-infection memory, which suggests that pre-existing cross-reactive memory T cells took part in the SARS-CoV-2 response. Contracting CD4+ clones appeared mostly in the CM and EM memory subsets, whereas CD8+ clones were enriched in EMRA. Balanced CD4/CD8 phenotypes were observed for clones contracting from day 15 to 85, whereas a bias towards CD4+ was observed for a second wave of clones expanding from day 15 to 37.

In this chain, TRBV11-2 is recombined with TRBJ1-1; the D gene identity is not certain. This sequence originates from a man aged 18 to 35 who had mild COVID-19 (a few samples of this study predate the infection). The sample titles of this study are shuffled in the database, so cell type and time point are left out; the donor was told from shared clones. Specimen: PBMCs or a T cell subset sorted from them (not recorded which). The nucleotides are TGTGCCAGCAGCTTAGCGTTCGTTCCGGGTACTGAAGCTTTCTTT. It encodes CASSLAFVPGTEAFF.